This T cell receptor beta chain originates from a study of blood T cells in healthy people across ages (dated by TCRdb to between 2014 and 2016). Broadly, across the study: In model experiments, template switching captured about one uniquely barcoded TCR beta cDNA molecule for every two T cells. To track age-related changes in TCR beta repertoire diversity, the study relied on deep sequencing normalized with unique cDNA molecular identifiers. The donors were divided into four age groups: young (average around 17 years), middle-aged (about 39), aged (roughly 66) and long-lived (about 80). To avoid experimental bias, donors of different ages were spread randomly across the sequencing lanes. The study analyzed two additional independent replicas of 1 million unique cDNA reads from the same blood draw for two donors, one aged 18 to 29 and one aged 80 or older.

V drops 1 base and J drops 1 base, leaving 13 bases in between. CDR1 and CDR2 are read off the germline V gene as MGHRA and YSYEKL. CDR3 length: 16 amino acids, cysteine to phenylalanine. The DNA shown is the 48-base CDR3, in frame from base 1. What the work shows at the level of the full study, not this receptor alone: Donor CMV infection status was unknown, potentially confounding age-related changes in expanded clonotypes. Conclusive comparison of naive and antigen-experienced compartments was prevented by the profiling of bulk unsorted PBMCs. Compared with the aged group, the long-lived group had more naive CD4+ T cells, fewer expanded clones and increased TCR diversity, a pattern suggesting age selection. There was a strong correlation between observed TCR beta diversity and the percentage of naive T cells measured by flow cytometry. As age increased, observed TCR beta diversity per million T cells dropped in a roughly linear way, and a significant reduction was already evident by age about 40. Estimates of total diversity from one million sequenced T cells were regarded as lower bounds and underestimates.

The library was produced with 5' RACE. The sample was run on an Illumina HiSeq 2500. A second PCR of 7 to 11 cycles was performed with a sample-barcoded 5' primer and a J-beta primer mix. A template-switch 5' adaptor carrying 12 random nucleotides introduced a unique molecular identifier onto each TCR beta cDNA molecule. At least 3 million CDR3-containing paired-end reads were obtained from each sample. All of the RNA was converted into first-strand cDNA using the Mint cDNA synthesis kit, with a TRBC-specific oligonucleotide serving as the primer. Following uracil-DNA glycosylase treatment, a first 18-cycle PCR with universal primers M1SS and BC2_uni_R was performed on all cDNA. The original methods were these. For normalization, 1 million high-quality reads, each with a distinct molecular identifier, were randomly selected from each sample. Instead of being binned into consensus sequences, reads that shared molecular identifiers were thrown out. MiTCR, run with a Q25 quality threshold and the strictest error-elimination algorithm, handled CDR3 identification, clonotype clustering and error correction. Lower-bound total TCR beta diversity was estimated with a nonparametric unseen species model using Euler transformation. TCRdb redid the processing of the public reads, applying fastp at Q25 and MiXCR, and retained in-frame beta chains. Each entry is one CDR3 protein sequence, shown with its most common DNA and genes. These V and J calls originate from TCRdb's pipeline instead of the authors' own analysis. This sample is represented by 2 million or so distinct CDR3 sequences; around 48% of them were singletons. About 2.1% of the sample is held by the ten biggest clonotypes.

Donors were roughly 40 systemically healthy Caucasian individuals from Russia aged roughly 6 to 100 years. Each donor gave ten milliliters of peripheral blood, drawn into EDTA-treated Vacutainer tubes. PBMCs were isolated by Ficoll-Paque density-gradient centrifugation, with at least 7 million obtained per sample. Total RNA was extracted from PBMCs with Trizol reagent, with at least 6 micrograms obtained per sample. Naive CD45RAhigh/CD27high T cell percentages were measured by flow cytometry on a PBMC aliquot from every donor. On this clonotype: This receptor's antigen is unknown. Base qualities are not at hand, and no much larger clone is one base apart.

Material: blood. The TCR sequence derives from a woman aged 40-49 years in good health. The rearrangement combines TRBV4-1 with TRBJ1-1, with no D gene named confidently. Here is the DNA: TGCGCCAGCAGCCAAGGACCTAAGCAAAGGAACACTGAAGCTTTCTTT. Translated, this is CASSQGPKQRNTEAFF.